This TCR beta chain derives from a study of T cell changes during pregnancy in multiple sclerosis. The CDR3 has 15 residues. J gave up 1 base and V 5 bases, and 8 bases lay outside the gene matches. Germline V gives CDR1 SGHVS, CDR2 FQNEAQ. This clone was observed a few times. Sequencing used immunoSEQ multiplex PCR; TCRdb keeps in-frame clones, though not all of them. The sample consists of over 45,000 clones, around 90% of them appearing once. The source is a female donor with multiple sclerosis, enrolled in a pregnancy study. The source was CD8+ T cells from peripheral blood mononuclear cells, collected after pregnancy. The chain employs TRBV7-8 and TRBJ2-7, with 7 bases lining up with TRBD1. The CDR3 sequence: CASSLDRAGSYEQYF. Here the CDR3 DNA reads TGTGCCAGCAGCCTCGACAGGGCAGGGTCCTACGAGCAGTACTTC.